This is a list of T cell receptor beta chains from one sample in a study of cytomegalovirus exposure and HLA in healthy donors. Profiled with immunoSEQ multiplex PCR; TCRdb holds only in-frame clones, not every one. In the table there are about 98,000 clones, under 75% of which are singletons. The sequenced sample consisted of PBMCs. These TCRs come from a female donor in good health and CMV-seronegative. Both conserved end residues are part of each CDR3. Each record gives: D gene, V gene, J gene, clone size, CDR3 DNA, CDR3 protein. A D gene is named only where the DNA matches it firmly. The listing skips clone size in some rows; elsewhere it reads once, few, many or a size class.

D gene: NA; V gene: TRBV5-1; J gene: TRBJ2-7; clone size: NA; CDR3 DNA: TGCGCCAGCAGCTTGAGGAGTGGTGTGGACGAGCAGTACTTC; CDR3 protein: CASSLRSGVDEQYF
D gene: TRBD2; V gene: TRBV5-8; J gene: TRBJ2-1; clone size: NA; CDR3 DNA: TGTGCCAGCAGCTTGCAAGGGACTAGCGGGAATGAGCAGTTCTTC; CDR3 protein: CASSLQGTSGNEQFF
D gene: TRBD1; V gene: TRBV18; J gene: TRBJ1-2; clone size: NA; CDR3 DNA: TGTGCCAGCTCACCAAACAGGGGGGATGTTGGCTACACCTTC; CDR3 protein: CASSPNRGDVGYTF
D gene: NA; V gene: TRBV18; J gene: TRBJ2-2; clone size: NA; CDR3 DNA: TGTGCCAGCTCACCGGGAACAGGGTCAAGTGGGAACACCGGGGAGCTGTTTTTT; CDR3 protein: CASSPGTGSSGNTGELFF
D gene: NA; V gene: TRBV7-9; J gene: TRBJ2-2; clone size: NA; CDR3 DNA: TGTGCCAGCAGCTTAGACTACACCGGGGAGCTGTTTTTT; CDR3 protein: CASSLDYTGELFF
D gene: NA; V gene: TRBV15; J gene: TRBJ2-5; clone size: NA; CDR3 DNA: TGTGCCACCAGCAGTGGCCTGACAGCAAACCAAGAGACCCAGTACTTC; CDR3 protein: CATSSGLTANQETQYF
D gene: TRBD1; V gene: TRBV13; J gene: TRBJ1-4; clone size: few; CDR3 DNA: TGTGCCAGCAGCTTAAGAAGGACAGGGTCGGATGAAAAACTGTTTTTT; CDR3 protein: CASSLRRTGSDEKLFF
D gene: NA; V gene: TRBV10-3; J gene: TRBJ2-1; clone size: NA; CDR3 DNA: TGTGCCATCAGTGAGAGAGAGGTCTCCTACAATGAGCAGTTCTTC; CDR3 protein: CAISEREVSYNEQFF
D gene: NA; V gene: TRBV29-1; J gene: TRBJ2-1; clone size: NA; CDR3 DNA: TGCAGCGTCCCCCAGGCCAGCTCCTACAATGAGCAGTTCTTC; CDR3 protein: CSVPQASSYNEQFF
D gene: NA; V gene: TRBV12-2; J gene: TRBJ2-7; clone size: once; CDR3 DNA: TGTGCAAGCCCGGGGTGGACTAGCGGGATCTACGAGCAGTACTTC; CDR3 protein: CASPGWTSGIYEQYF
D gene: TRBD1; V gene: TRBV29-1; J gene: TRBJ2-7; clone size: once; CDR3 DNA: TGCAGCGCTGGGACAGCAAACGAGCAGTACTTC; CDR3 protein: CSAGTANEQYF
D gene: NA; V gene: TRBV19; J gene: TRBJ1-5; clone size: once; CDR3 DNA: TGTGCCAGTGGAGACAGGATTATGGGGAATCAGCCCCAGCATTTT; CDR3 protein: CASGDRIMGNQPQHF
D gene: NA; V gene: TRBV4-3; J gene: TRBJ1-1; clone size: NA; CDR3 DNA: TGCGCCAGCAGCCAAGATCGGTGGACAGAGGCTGAAGCTTTCTTT; CDR3 protein: CASSQDRWTEAEAFF
D gene: NA; V gene: TRBV9; J gene: TRBJ1-2; clone size: NA; CDR3 DNA: TGTGCCAGCAGCGCGACAGATTATGGCTACACCTTC; CDR3 protein: CASSATDYGYTF
D gene: NA; V gene: TRBV9; J gene: TRBJ2-5; clone size: few; CDR3 DNA: TGTGCCAGCAGCGTAGACAACGGTCCCGGGGAGACCCAGTACTTC; CDR3 protein: CASSVDNGPGETQYF
D gene: NA; V gene: TRBV6-5; J gene: TRBJ2-5; clone size: NA; CDR3 DNA: TGTGCCAGCAGTTACTCGCCCCAGCGTGAGACCCAGTACTTC; CDR3 protein: CASSYSPQRETQYF
D gene: TRBD1; V gene: TRBV2; J gene: TRBJ1-5; clone size: few; CDR3 DNA: TGTGCCAGCAGCGTCACAGGGGGGGATATTGGCAATCAGCCCCAGCATTTT; CDR3 protein: CASSVTGGDIGNQPQHF
D gene: NA; V gene: TRBV6-1; J gene: TRBJ1-1; clone size: NA; CDR3 DNA: TGTGCCAGCAGTGGCCGGGGGGCAGGGGACACTGAAGCTTTCTTT; CDR3 protein: CASSGRGAGDTEAFF
D gene: TRBD1; V gene: TRBV18; J gene: TRBJ2-2; clone size: NA; CDR3 DNA: TGTGCCAGCTCCTCCGGGACAGGAAACACCGGGGAGCTGTTTTTT; CDR3 protein: CASSSGTGNTGELFF
D gene: NA; V gene: TRBV4-1; J gene: TRBJ2-7; clone size: NA; CDR3 DNA: TGCGCCAGCAGCCCTTTGGACGGGACCTACGAGCAGTACTTC; CDR3 protein: CASSPLDGTYEQYF
D gene: NA; V gene: TRBV18; J gene: TRBJ2-5; clone size: NA; CDR3 DNA: TGTGCCAGCTCACACCCTGGACAGCAAGAGACCCAGTACTTC; CDR3 protein: CASSHPGQQETQYF
D gene: TRBD1; V gene: TRBV6-6; J gene: TRBJ2-5; clone size: NA; CDR3 DNA: TGTGCCAGCACCCGACGGACAGGCCAAGAGACCCAGTACTTC; CDR3 protein: CASTRRTGQETQYF
D gene: NA; V gene: TRBV7-9; J gene: TRBJ2-1; clone size: NA; CDR3 DNA: TGTGCCAGCAGCTCCGTAGCGCAAAACAATGAGCAGTTCTTC; CDR3 protein: CASSSVAQNNEQFF
D gene: TRBD1; V gene: TRBV11-2; J gene: TRBJ1-2; clone size: few; CDR3 DNA: TGTGCCAGCAGCTTAGATCGACAGGGTGATGGCTACACCTTC; CDR3 protein: CASSLDRQGDGYTF
D gene: TRBD2; V gene: TRBV6-5; J gene: TRBJ2-1; clone size: once; CDR3 DNA: TGTGCCAGCAGTACTATAGCGGGGGCATACAATGAGCAGTTCTTC; CDR3 protein: CASSTIAGAYNEQFF
D gene: TRBD1; V gene: TRBV30; J gene: TRBJ1-1; clone size: NA; CDR3 DNA: TGTGCCTGGAGCCGACAGGGAGGAACTGAAGCTTTCTTT; CDR3 protein: CAWSRQGGTEAFF
D gene: NA; V gene: TRBV5-4; J gene: TRBJ2-2; clone size: NA; CDR3 DNA: TGTGCCAGCAGCCGAGACACCGGGGAGCTGTTTTTT; CDR3 protein: CASSRDTGELFF
D gene: TRBD1; V gene: TRBV19; J gene: TRBJ2-7; clone size: NA; CDR3 DNA: TGTGCCAGCTCCGGGACAGGGCCCGAGCAGTACTTC; CDR3 protein: CASSGTGPEQYF
D gene: NA; V gene: TRBV7-2; J gene: TRBJ1-1; clone size: NA; CDR3 DNA: TGTGCCAGCAGCTTTGGTACTTCGAACACTGAAGCTTTCTTT; CDR3 protein: CASSFGTSNTEAFF
D gene: TRBD2; V gene: TRBV6-1; J gene: TRBJ2-7; clone size: NA; CDR3 DNA: TGTGCCAGCAGTGAAGCCCGACTAGCGGGAACTTACGAGCAGTACTTC; CDR3 protein: CASSEARLAGTYEQYF
D gene: TRBD1; V gene: TRBV6-5; J gene: TRBJ2-7; clone size: NA; CDR3 DNA: TGTGCCAGCAGGGGTACAGGGGTCGCCTACGAGCAGTACTTC; CDR3 protein: CASRGTGVAYEQYF
D gene: NA; V gene: TRBV6-5; J gene: TRBJ2-5; clone size: NA; CDR3 DNA: TGTGCCAGCACGCTCGGGGAGACCCAGTACTTC; CDR3 protein: CASTLGETQYF
D gene: TRBD2; V gene: TRBV30; J gene: TRBJ2-1; clone size: NA; CDR3 DNA: TGTGCCTGGAACACGGGGGGGCAGTTCTTC; CDR3 protein: CAWNTGGQFF
D gene: TRBD1; V gene: TRBV11-2; J gene: TRBJ1-1; clone size: NA; CDR3 DNA: TGTGCCAGCAGCTGGCCCCCGGGACAGGTCGGGACTGAAGCTTTCTTT; CDR3 protein: CASSWPPGQVGTEAFF
D gene: NA; V gene: TRBV25-1; J gene: TRBJ1-1; clone size: NA; CDR3 DNA: TGTGCCAGCAGTGAATACGAGGGGAACACTGAAGCTTTCTTT; CDR3 protein: CASSEYEGNTEAFF
D gene: NA; V gene: TRBV5-1; J gene: TRBJ2-2; clone size: NA; CDR3 DNA: TGCGCCAGCAGCTTAAACATTAACACCGGGGAGCTGTTTTTT; CDR3 protein: CASSLNINTGELFF
D gene: NA; V gene: TRBV29-1; J gene: TRBJ2-1; clone size: NA; CDR3 DNA: TGCAGCGTTGCGCCACCTGGGACTCACAATGAGCAGTTCTTC; CDR3 protein: CSVAPPGTHNEQFF
D gene: TRBD1; V gene: TRBV5-6; J gene: TRBJ1-2; clone size: NA; CDR3 DNA: TGTGCCAGCAGCTTCTTTGACGACAGGGGAATGAGCTACACCTTC; CDR3 protein: CASSFFDDRGMSYTF
D gene: TRBD1; V gene: TRBV28; J gene: TRBJ1-2; clone size: NA; CDR3 DNA: TGTGCCAGCAGTACGGCAGGGGGCAACTATGGCTACACCTTC; CDR3 protein: CASSTAGGNYGYTF
D gene: TRBD1; V gene: TRBV7-2; J gene: TRBJ1-1; clone size: NA; CDR3 DNA: TGTGCCAGCAGCTTAGTCCGGGACAGGGGACTGAACACTGAAGCTTTCTTT; CDR3 protein: CASSLVRDRGLNTEAFF
D gene: NA; V gene: TRBV27; J gene: TRBJ2-2; clone size: NA; CDR3 DNA: TGTGCCAGCAGTCCACCCCCGGGAGCGTGGACCGGGGAGCTGTTTTTT; CDR3 protein: CASSPPPGAWTGELFF
D gene: TRBD1; V gene: TRBV9; J gene: TRBJ1-2; clone size: once; CDR3 DNA: TGTGCCAGCAGCCCAGGGACAGGGAACTATGGCTACACCTTC; CDR3 protein: CASSPGTGNYGYTF
D gene: TRBD1; V gene: TRBV6-5; J gene: TRBJ2-3; clone size: NA; CDR3 DNA: TGTGCCAGCAGTTACTTTGGGACAGGCACAGATACGCAGTATTTT; CDR3 protein: CASSYFGTGTDTQYF
D gene: TRBD2; V gene: TRBV19; J gene: TRBJ2-5; clone size: NA; CDR3 DNA: TGTGCCAGTAGTACCCGGACTAGCGGGGGAGGGGGAGAGACCCAGTACTTC; CDR3 protein: CASSTRTSGGGGETQYF
D gene: NA; V gene: TRBV6-5; J gene: TRBJ1-1; clone size: NA; CDR3 DNA: TGTGCCAGCAGTCCCCCCGACAGGAACACTGAAGCTTTCTTT; CDR3 protein: CASSPPDRNTEAFF
D gene: NA; V gene: TRBV2; J gene: TRBJ1-5; clone size: NA; CDR3 DNA: TGTGCCAGCAGTGACCCAGGGTTTTTTGGCAATCAGCCCCAGCATTTT; CDR3 protein: CASSDPGFFGNQPQHF
D gene: TRBD1; V gene: TRBV6-5; J gene: TRBJ2-7; clone size: NA; CDR3 DNA: TGTGCCAGCAGTCCCGGGACAGGGTTGTTCGAGCAGTACTTC; CDR3 protein: CASSPGTGLFEQYF
D gene: TRBD1; V gene: TRBV7-2; J gene: TRBJ2-2; clone size: NA; CDR3 DNA: TGTGCCAGCAGCTTACAGGGGGCGGCTGGGGAGCTGTTTTTT; CDR3 protein: CASSLQGAAGELFF
D gene: TRBD2; V gene: TRBV6-1; J gene: TRBJ2-3; clone size: NA; CDR3 DNA: TGTGCCAGCAGTGAAGGACTAGCGGGACTTCGGGATACGCAGTATTTT; CDR3 protein: CASSEGLAGLRDTQYF
D gene: NA; V gene: TRBV5-6; J gene: TRBJ1-2; clone size: few; CDR3 DNA: TGTGCCAGCAGCGCTCCCCCGGGACACGCCGCCGGCTACACCTTC; CDR3 protein: CASSAPPGHAAGYTF
D gene: TRBD1; V gene: TRBV28; J gene: TRBJ1-2; clone size: NA; CDR3 DNA: TGTGCCAGCAGTTACAGGGGCGGGAACTATGGCTACACCTTC; CDR3 protein: CASSYRGGNYGYTF
D gene: NA; V gene: TRBV5-1; J gene: TRBJ1-1; clone size: NA; CDR3 DNA: TGCGCCAGCAGCCCCCGGGCAGTCGGGGTGTCTGGCACTGAAGCTTTCTTT; CDR3 protein: CASSPRAVGVSGTEAFF
D gene: NA; V gene: TRBV10-3; J gene: TRBJ2-3; clone size: once; CDR3 DNA: TGTGCCATCATGTTCTCGGATACGCAGTATTTT; CDR3 protein: CAIMFSDTQYF
D gene: NA; V gene: TRBV10-1; J gene: TRBJ2-1; clone size: NA; CDR3 DNA: TGCGCCAGCAGTGATCTTAGCATCAGCTCCTACAATGAGCAGTTCTTC; CDR3 protein: CASSDLSISSYNEQFF
D gene: TRBD2; V gene: TRBV7-2; J gene: TRBJ2-1; clone size: few; CDR3 DNA: TGTGCCAGCAGGCGTAGCGGGGGGATCTCCAATGAGCAGTTCTTC; CDR3 protein: CASRRSGGISNEQFF
D gene: NA; V gene: TRBV7-2; J gene: TRBJ1-1; clone size: NA; CDR3 DNA: TGTGCCAGCAGCTCCAGGGTTCGTATGAACACTGAAGCTTTCTTT; CDR3 protein: CASSSRVRMNTEAFF
D gene: NA; V gene: TRBV2; J gene: TRBJ1-1; clone size: NA; CDR3 DNA: TGTGCCAGCAGTGAGGAGGGAGGGGGGACTGAAGCTTTCTTT; CDR3 protein: CASSEEGGGTEAFF
D gene: TRBD1; V gene: TRBV7-9; J gene: TRBJ1-1; clone size: NA; CDR3 DNA: TGTGCCAGCACGGTTGCACAGGGGACTGAAGCTTTCTTT; CDR3 protein: CASTVAQGTEAFF
D gene: NA; V gene: TRBV15; J gene: TRBJ2-6; clone size: few; CDR3 DNA: TGTGCCACCAGCAGAGATCCGCCAGGCAAATCTGGGGCCAACGTCCTGACTTTC; CDR3 protein: CATSRDPPGKSGANVLTF